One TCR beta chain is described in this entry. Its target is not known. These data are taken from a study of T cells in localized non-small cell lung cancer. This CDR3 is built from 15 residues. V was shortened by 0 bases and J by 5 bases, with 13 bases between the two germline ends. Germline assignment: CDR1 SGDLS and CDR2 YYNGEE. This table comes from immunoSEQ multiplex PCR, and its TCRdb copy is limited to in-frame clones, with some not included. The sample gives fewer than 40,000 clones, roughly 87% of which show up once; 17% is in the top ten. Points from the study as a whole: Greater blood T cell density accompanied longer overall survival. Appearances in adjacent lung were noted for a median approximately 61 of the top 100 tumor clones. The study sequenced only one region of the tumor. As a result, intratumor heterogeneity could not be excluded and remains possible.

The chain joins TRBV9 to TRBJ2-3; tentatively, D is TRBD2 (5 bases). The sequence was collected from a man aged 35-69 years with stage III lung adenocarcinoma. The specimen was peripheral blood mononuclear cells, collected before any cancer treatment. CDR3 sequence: CASSVGIARGDTQYF. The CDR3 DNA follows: TGTGCCAGCAGCGTAGGGATAGCGCGAGGAGATACGCAGTATTTT.